Reported below is one T cell receptor beta chain. The data were taken from a study of OX40 agonist ivuxolimab in advanced cancers. Turning to the study itself: The study enrolled dose-escalation patients with hepatocellular carcinoma, melanoma, renal cell or head and neck cancer.

Germline CDR1 reads SGHVS; CDR2 reads FNYEAQ. This CDR3 comprises 15 residues. With V trimmed by 7 bases and J by 7 bases, 10 bases remained unmatched. Sequenced by immunoSEQ multiplex PCR; TCRdb stores in-frame clones only, minus some. This sample has about 64,000 clones, with over 70% found just once. This sequence originates from an adult with an advanced solid tumor such as melanoma, head and neck, liver or kidney cancer. Source: CD4+ or CD8+ T cells sorted from blood, taken in a trial of the OX40 agonist ivuxolimab. The J gene is TRBJ2-2, the V gene TRBV7-6; 9 bases are a match to TRBD1. CDR3 sequence reads: CASTQNRGQGGELFF. CDR3 in DNA: TGTGCCAGCACCCAAAACAGGGGGCAGGGCGGGGAGCTGTTTTTT.